The rows below give T cell receptor beta chains drawn from one sample of a study of blood T cell repertoires in COVID-19. Generated by immunoSEQ multiplex PCR, the TCRdb table keeps only in-frame clones and is missing some. The sample has 380,000 or so clones; 70% to 85% are singletons. Material: peripheral blood. All receptors derive from a human donor with acute or convalescent COVID-19. The donor label of this sample is uncertain. CDR3s include the opening cysteine and the closing phenylalanine or tryptophan. D genes are given only for firm matches. The size field is filled for only some rows; it gives once, few, many or a size class.

abundance	j_gene	d_gene	v_gene	CDR3aa	CDR3nt
-	TRBJ2-1	TRBD2	TRBV9	CASSAGLAAIPHEQFF	TGTGCCAGCAGCGCCGGACTAGCGGCGATTCCCCATGAGCAGTTCTTC
once	TRBJ1-5	-	TRBV6-5	CASRPTGNSNQPQHF	TGTGCCAGCAGACCCACAGGGAATAGCAATCAGCCCCAGCATTTT
-	TRBJ2-1	TRBD2	TRBV11-2	CASSTPRTSGRSHWSSGTYNEQFF	TGTGCCAGCAGTACTCCCCGGACTAGCGGGAGGTCGCACTGGAGTAGCGGCACTTACAATGAGCAGTTCTTC
-	TRBJ2-2	TRBD2	TRBV5-1	CASSLVAGVGELFF	TGCGCCAGCAGCTTAGTAGCGGGTGTCGGGGAGCTGTTTTTT
-	TRBJ1-2	-	TRBV11-2	CASSRQGGGINYGYTF	TGTGCCAGCAGCCGGCAGGGAGGGGGGATTAACTATGGCTACACCTTC
-	TRBJ1-2	-	TRBV29-1	CSVRHGLYGYTF	TGCAGCGTCCGACACGGCTTATATGGCTACACCTTC
-	TRBJ2-7	TRBD2	TRBV7-9	CASSLRTSGFGEQYF	TGTGCCAGCAGCCTCCGGACTAGCGGTTTTGGCGAGCAGTACTTC
once	TRBJ1-1	TRBD1	TRBV29-1	CSVAGTDFNTEAFF	TGCAGCGTTGCCGGGACAGACTTCAACACTGAAGCTTTCTTT
-	TRBJ1-5	TRBD1	TRBV6-1	CASSEFGQGVNQPQHF	TGTGCCAGCAGTGAATTTGGACAGGGGGTTAATCAGCCCCAGCATTTT
-	TRBJ2-5	TRBD2	TRBV14	CASSQRELAGVETQYF	TGTGCCAGCAGCCAAAGAGAGCTAGCGGGAGTGGAGACCCAGTACTTC
-	TRBJ1-5	TRBD1	TRBV29-1	CSAKDGTGSGNQPQHF	TGCAGCGCGAAAGACGGGACAGGGAGTGGCAATCAGCCCCAGCATTTT
-	TRBJ2-7	TRBD1	TRBV29-1	CSVRGGTGTYEQYF	TGCAGCGTCCGAGGGGGGACAGGGACCTACGAGCAGTACTTC
-	TRBJ2-3	-	TRBV28	CASIAGANTDTQYF	TGTGCCAGCATTGCAGGGGCTAACACAGATACGCAGTATTTT
-	TRBJ1-5	-	TRBV5-8	CASIYGNQPQHF	TGTGCCAGCATTTATGGCAATCAGCCCCAGCATTTT
-	TRBJ2-7	TRBD2	TRBV10-1	CASSELGGREQYF	TGCGCCAGCAGTGAGTTGGGGGGGAGGGAGCAGTACTTC
-	TRBJ1-6	-	TRBV28	CASSPAGAGSPLHF	TGTGCCAGCAGCCCCGCAGGGGCCGGTTCACCCCTCCACTTT
-	TRBJ1-1	-	TRBV30	CAWTRVVTEAFF	TGTGCCTGGACCCGAGTCGTGACTGAAGCTTTCTTT
-	TRBJ2-3	-	TRBV12-3/TRBV12-4	CASSLQVTDTQYF	TGTGCCAGCAGTTTACAGGTTACAGATACGCAGTATTTT
-	TRBJ2-1	-	TRBV19	CASSIDHRLGVRNNEQFF	TGTGCCAGTAGTATAGATCATCGCTTAGGGGTTAGAAACAATGAGCAGTTCTTC
-	TRBJ2-1	TRBD2	TRBV7-8	CASSVGRGTKAGGLGIYNEQFF	TGTGCCAGCAGCGTGGGCAGGGGTACGAAGGCGGGGGGGCTAGGGATTTACAATGAGCAGTTCTTC